This TCR beta chain was sequenced during a study of quantifying T cell responses using KT2 cells. About the research overall: RNA was reverse transcribed with TCR alpha and beta constant-region primers. The T4 ligation step was estimated to exceed 8.5% efficiency under optimum conditions.

Germline loops: CDR1 SGHTA, CDR2 FQGNSA. The CDR3 totals 14 residues. V was cut by 5 bases and J by 5 bases, with 14 bases left in between. Each cDNA got a UMI-containing oligo ligated at its 3' end. First-round PCR used three to four cycles and beta primers RC1.1 and RC1.2 covering TRBC1 and TRBC2. TCRdb re-called the UMI-ligation and nested PCR reads with MiXCR, one entry per CDR3 protein. The sample has tens of thousands of distinct CDR3 sequences, around a tenth seen once; the top ten hold less than 11%. Unfractionated PBMC were spiked with known numbers of KT2 clone cells. The receptor comes from a human donor. The rearrangement joins TRBV7-2 to TRBJ2-3; D may be TRBD2 (6 bases). The sample comprised PBMCs spiked with cells of the T cell clone KT2. The CDR3 here is CASSLLAGLDTQYF. The CDR3 bases are TGTGCCAGCAGCCTACTAGCAGGGTTAGATACGCAGTATTTT. The full variable domain, rest sourced from reference TRBV7-2 and TRBJ2-3, is GAGVSQSPSNKVTEKGKDVELRCDPISGHTALYWYRQSLGQGLEFLIYFQGNSAPDKSGLPSDRFSAERTGGSVSTLTIQRTQQEDSAVYLCASSLLAGLDTQYFGPGTRLTVL.